The 5 T cell receptor beta chains presented below share a single source sample, sequenced in a study of low-dose radiotherapy and immunotherapy resistance in tumors. Time point of the sample: before trial treatment. Both TCRalpha and TCRbeta chains were reverse transcribed with V-gene-specific primers. With a V-primer adapter and a constant-region primer, TCRs were amplified for 20 to 25 PCR cycles. Using its own MiXCR run on the reads, TCRdb lists one record per CDR3 protein. The sample carries around 65,000 distinct CDR3 sequences, about 26% recorded once. The sample in question was PBMCs, obtained before treatment. All receptors come from a male donor with rectosigmoid adenocarcinoma.

Points on this clonotype: With a far larger clone one base away, a read error is the likely cause. The V call is TRBV6-5, the J call TRBJ2-7; D may be TRBD2 (6 bases). Germline lookup yields CDR1 MNHEY and CDR2 SVGAGI. CDR3 length equals 13 residues. Trimming left V 6 bases short and J 7 bases short, with 16 bases between. In DNA, the CDR3 is TGTGCCAGCAGGCGGGAACTGGGGAATGAGCAGTACTTC. Its protein is CASRRELGNEQYF.

The chain couples TRBV6-2 or TRBV6-3 to TRBJ2-6, with 8 positions matching TRBD1. The germline gives CDR1 MNHEY, CDR2 SVGEGT. V lost 5 bases, J lost 2 bases, and 2 bases stayed unmatched. The CDR3 contains 15 residues. This chain's CDR3 is CASSRTGPGANVLTF. As DNA, the CDR3 is TGTGCCAGCAGTCGGACAGGGCCTGGGGCCAACGTCCTGACTTTC.

This clonotype came up many times. The chain has TRBV28 and TRBJ2-1; 10 bases align to TRBD1. Germline CDR1 reads MDHEN; CDR2 reads SYDVKM. The CDR3 contains 17 residues. V lost 1 base to trimming and J lost 8 bases; unmatched junction nucleotides: 11. This chain's CDR3 is CASSLFGGTGEVDEQFF. The CDR3 nucleotides are TGTGCCAGCAGTTTATTCGGTGGGACAGGGGAAGTCGATGAGCAGTTCTTC.

In this sample, this clonotype turned up a few times. The V and J genes are TRBV5-4 and TRBJ2-5; D is uncertain. Trimming removed 1 base from V and 3 bases from J, with 7 bases in between. This CDR3 region has 13 residues. Germline V gene lookup returns CDR1 SGHNT and CDR2 YYREEE (reference sequence). The CDR3 sequence: CASSLNMEETQYF. DNA for the CDR3: TGTGCCAGCAGCTTGAATATGGAAGAGACCCAGTACTTC.

The table lists this clonotype with many counts. V is TRBV20-1 and J is TRBJ1-2; D is unresolved. The CDR3 runs 11 residues. The V end was cut by 3 bases, the J end by 6 bases, with 8 bases between. CDR1 and CDR2 (germline): DFQATT, SNEGSKA (reference sequence). The CDR3 nucleotides read TGCAGTGCTAGTCCTACCCATGGCTACACCTTC. Translation gives CSASPTHGYTF.